Presented here are 30 T cell receptor beta chains from one specimen sequenced in a study of T cell responses to AZD1222 COVID-19 vaccine. The table came from immunoSEQ multiplex PCR; TCRdb's copy has only in-frame clones and leaves some out. The sample lists 180,000 or so clones, roughly nine tenths occurring once. Material: peripheral blood, obtained 28 days after the second AZD1222 dose. The receptors stem from an adult who received the AZD1222 COVID-19 vaccine.

The chain recombines TRBV7-2 with TRBJ1-1, with D perhaps matching TRBD1 (5 bases). This CDR3 has 18 amino acids. Germline V gene sequence: CDR1 SGHTA, CDR2 FQGNSA. The germline V and J ends were trimmed by 2 bases and 1 base, with 20 bases remaining between them. The CDR3 DNA follows: TGTGCCAGCAGCTTATCCCCCTATGGGGGAACGAGGAACACTGAAGCTTTCTTT. Its translation is CASSLSPYGGTRNTEAFF.

This rearrangement joins TRBV19 to TRBJ2-3, with D perhaps given as TRBD1 or TRBD2 (5 bases each). The CDR3 consists of 13 residues. V was trimmed by 7 bases and J by 4 bases, leaving 12 bases between them. CDR1 and CDR2 (germline): LNHDA, SQIVND (reference sequence). This CDR3 reads CASIGRGADTQYF. CDR3 DNA: TGTGCCAGTATTGGGAGAGGGGCAGATACGCAGTATTTT.

This chain joins TRBV29-1 and TRBJ2-7, with 10 positions matching TRBD1. This CDR3 has 13 amino acids. Germline V gives CDR1 SQVTM, CDR2 ANQGSEA. V gave up 3 bases and J gave up 2 bases; unmatched junction bases: 1. CDR3 loop: CSVEGQGTYEQYF. CDR3 DNA: TGCAGCGTTGAGGGACAGGGGACCTACGAGCAGTACTTC.

V gene TRBV11-2 combines with J gene TRBJ1-1, with D hard to call. From germline, CDR1 is SGHAT and CDR2 FQNNGV. The CDR3 runs 13 residues. Trimming left V 3 bases short and J 6 bases short, with 11 bases between. This chain's CDR3 is CASSLVAGAEAFF. In DNA, the CDR3 is TGTGCCAGCAGCTTGGTAGCCGGGGCTGAAGCTTTCTTT.

This clone has only a few counts. The V and J genes are TRBV21-1 and TRBJ1-6. TRBV21-1 is described as a pseudogene. The length of the CDR3 is 13 residues. The CDR3 DNA reads TGTGCCAGCAGGCTCGAATATAATTCACCCCTCCACTTT. Encoded protein: CASRLEYNSPLHF.

CDR3 nucleotides: TGTGCCTGGAACGCGGGACAGGGCGCCGAGCAGTACTTC. Its protein product is CAWNAGQGAEQYF. This chain joins TRBV30 and TRBJ2-7, with 9 bases that match TRBD1. CDR1 and CDR2 from the germline V gene are GTSNPN and SVGIG (reference sequence). V was pared by 4 bases and J by 6 bases, with 7 bases of the junction left unmatched. This CDR3 has 13 amino acids.

The chain carries TRBV19 and TRBJ1-2; TRBD1 might be the D (6 bases). V lost 0 bases and J 7 bases, leaving 18 bases between the germline ends. CDR1 is LNHDA and CDR2 is SQIVND in the germline V gene (reference sequence). This CDR3 has 16 amino acids. The CDR3 nucleotides read TGTGCCAGTAGTATAGATCAGGACAGTTATACGGCTGGCTACACCTTC. Residues: CASSIDQDSYTAGYTF.

The V and J genes are TRBV30 and TRBJ1-1; D is uncertain. Germline loops: CDR1 GTSNPN, CDR2 SVGIG (reference sequence). The ends were cut back, 2 bases at V and 2 bases at J, with 12 bases in the middle. The CDR3 length is 14 residues. CDR3 in DNA: TGTGCCTGGAGTCGGCCTTTGGGAAACACTGAAGCTTTCTTT. The encoded protein is CAWSRPLGNTEAFF.

The chain carries TRBV24-1 and TRBJ1-5; 12 bases agree with TRBD1. Germline CDR1 reads KGHDR; CDR2 reads SFDVKD. The CDR3 runs 18 residues. V was clipped by 8 bases and J by 1 base; unmatched bases: 11. The CDR3 DNA follows: TGTGCCACCACTACCGGGACAGGGGGCCGTAGAAGCAATCAGCCCCAGCATTTT. Amino acid sequence: CATTTGTGGRRSNQPQHF.

This clone was detected a few times. The chain combines TRBV7-2 with TRBJ1-5, with 7 nucleotides matching TRBD1. Germline CDR1 is SGHTA and CDR2 is FQGNSA. V trimming: 8 bases; J trimming: 4 bases; junction bases outside the gene matches: 5. The CDR3 has 13 amino acids. The CDR3 here is CASGRGVNQPQHF. The DNA for the CDR3 is TGTGCCAGCGGCAGGGGGGTAAATCAGCCCCAGCATTTT.

V usage is TRBV28 and J usage is TRBJ1-2; weak D call: TRBD1 (5 bases). CDR1 and CDR2 (germline): MDHEN, SYDVKM. V was shortened by 2 bases and J by 1 base, with 8 bases between the two germline ends. The CDR3 spans 14 residues. CDR3 bases: TGTGCCAGCAGTTTAACGCAGGGTAACTATGGCTACACCTTC. Its translation: CASSLTQGNYGYTF.

This chain uses TRBV19 with TRBJ1-6; a possible D gene is TRBD1 (5 bases). V was pared by 10 bases and J by 9 bases, with 25 bases between. The CDR3 runs to 16 residues. The germline V gene encodes CDR1 LNHDA and CDR2 SQIVND (reference sequence). In DNA, the CDR3 is TGTGCCACCACCGGCCCCACGGGGGGGAAGGCTTCACCCCTCCACTTT. Its translation: CATTGPTGGKASPLHF.

The V call is TRBV5-4, the J call TRBJ2-2; D possibly corresponds to TRBD1 (6 bases). The CDR3 extends over 15 amino acids. The V and J ends lost 0 bases and 6 bases respectively, with 12 bases between them. Germline CDR1 and CDR2: SGHNT and YYREEE (reference sequence). The CDR3 DNA follows: TGTGCCAGCAGCTTGGACAGGGATACCGCCGGGGAGCTGTTTTTT. Its protein product is CASSLDRDTAGELFF. Full variable domain (missing parts from reference TRBV5-4 and TRBJ2-2): ETGVTQSPTHLIKTRGQQVTLRCSSQSGHNTVSWYQQALGQGPQFIFQYYREEENGRGNFPPRFSGLQFPNYSSELNVNALELDDSALYLCASSLDRDTAGELFFGEGSRLTVL.

The CDR3 nucleotides read TGTGCCTGGACCCGGGACAGCTACGAGCAGTACTTC. This sequence encodes CAWTRDSYEQYF. The chain recombines TRBV30 with TRBJ2-7; 7 bases line up with TRBD1. The CDR3 is made up of 12 amino acids. V gave up 4 bases and J gave up 3 bases; unmatched junction bases: 3. Germline V gene lookup returns CDR1 GTSNPN and CDR2 SVGIG (reference sequence).

V usage is TRBV28 and J usage is TRBJ2-7; the D is unclear. Germline V gene sequence: CDR1 MDHEN, CDR2 SYDVKM. The CDR3 length is 11 residues. The V end was cut by 6 bases, the J end by 2 bases, with 5 bases between. CDR3 bases: TGTGCCAGCAGAGGAGCCTACGAGCAGTACTTC. Amino acid sequence: CASRGAYEQYF.

The rearrangement links TRBV15 to TRBJ1-2; D ambiguous. CDR1 is LNHNV, CDR2 YYDKDF, per germline (reference sequence). V lost 1 base and J lost 3, with 9 bases in between. The length of the CDR3 is 14 residues. CDR3 bases: TGTGCCACCAGCAGAGGCCCGGGCGACTATGGCTACACCTTC. The encoded protein is CATSRGPGDYGYTF.

J is TRBJ1-1 and V is TRBV3-1 (or the pseudogene TRBV3-2); D is unresolved. V shed 4 bases and J shed 2 bases, with 14 bases lying between them. The CDR3 runs to 15 residues. CDR1 LGHDT and CDR2 YNNKEL come from the germline V gene (reference sequence). The CDR3, as DNA: TGTGCCAGCAGCCCCACCTTTCGGGGAAACACTGAAGCTTTCTTT. It yields the protein CASSPTFRGNTEAFF.

The V gene is TRBV5-1, the J gene TRBJ2-3, with D unclear. Looked up from germline, CDR1 is SGHRS and CDR2 is YFSETQ. V dropped 0 bases and J dropped 2 bases, with 13 bases sitting between them. This CDR3 is 16 amino acids long. This chain's CDR3 is CASSLVGSPNTDTQYF. The CDR3 region has the DNA TGCGCCAGCAGCTTGGTTGGTAGTCCGAACACAGATACGCAGTATTTT. Full variable domain (outside the CDR3, taken from reference TRBV5-1 and TRBJ2-3): KAGVTQTPRYLIKTRGQQVTLSCSPISGHRSVSWYQQTPGQGLQFLFEYFSETQRNKGNFPGRFSGRQFSNSRSEMNVSTLELGDSALYLCASSLVGSPNTDTQYFGPGTRLTVL.

V usage is TRBV4-1 and J usage is TRBJ2-5, with D perhaps assigned TRBD1 or TRBD2 (5 bases each). The CDR3 spans 15 residues. V dropped 4 bases and J dropped 1 base, with 13 bases sitting between them. CDR1 is MGHRA, CDR2 YSYEKL, per germline. Here the CDR3 DNA reads TGCGCCAGCAGCCGTAGTGGGGGTTCCCAAGAGACCCAGTACTTC. It translates to CASSRSGGSQETQYF.

This clone was found once. The gene calls are TRBV4-1 and TRBJ1-1; D is undetermined. Germline loops: CDR1 MGHRA, CDR2 YSYEKL. This CDR3 comprises 13 residues. V gave up 4 bases and J gave up 4 bases, with 10 bases separating them. CDR3 DNA sequence: TGCGCCAGCAGCCTTGGTGGGCCCACTGAAGCTTTCTTT. It specifies CASSLGGPTEAFF.

V is TRBV4-1 and J is TRBJ2-1; possible D gene TRBD1, 6 bases. CDR1 is MGHRA and CDR2 is YSYEKL in the germline V gene. CDR3 size: 18 residues. V lost 0 bases and J 7 bases, leaving 22 bases between the germline ends. As DNA, the CDR3 is TGCGCCAGCAGCCAAGAGCCCCAACAGGGATATGCGTGGAATGAGCAGTTCTTC. Translation: CASSQEPQQGYAWNEQFF.

V is TRBV12-3 or TRBV12-4 and J is TRBJ1-2, with D uncertain. V lost 2 bases and J 7 bases, leaving 8 bases between the germline ends. This CDR3 spans 12 amino acids. The CDR3 reads CASSLTGVGYTF. DNA for the CDR3: TGTGCCAGCAGTTTAACTGGGGTTGGCTACACCTTC.

The chain couples TRBV27 to TRBJ1-2, with TRBD1 matching over 8 bases. Germline-derived CDR1 and CDR2 are MNHEY and SMNVEV (reference sequence). After removal of 6 bases from V and 4 bases from J, the junction contained 13 bases not matched to a gene. This CDR3 contains 16 residues. The CDR3: CASSRSQGAVGYGYTF. Written as DNA, the CDR3 is TGTGCCAGCAGCCGATCTCAGGGGGCGGTCGGCTATGGCTACACCTTC.

This clone was detected once. This CDR3 is also generated by other DNA sequences in the sample. The chain employs TRBV30 and TRBJ1-2; D possibly corresponds to TRBD1 (6 bases). Germline V lookup: CDR1 GTSNPN, CDR2 SVGIG (reference sequence). CDR3 length: 11 residues. Trimming took off 0 bases at V and 8 bases at J, with 7 bases between the two ends. CDR3 nucleotide sequence: TGTGCCTGGAGTGTGGGGGGCGGCTACACCTTC. Its translation: CAWSVGGGYTF.

V usage is TRBV6-4 and J usage is TRBJ2-3, with no clear D. Germline V gene sequence: CDR1 MRHNA, CDR2 SNTAGT. The CDR3 covers 13 residues. V lost 4 bases to trimming and J lost 2 bases, with 7 bases between them. The CDR3, as DNA: TGTGCCAGCAGTGGTAACCCCACAGATACGCAGTATTTT. This codes for CASSGNPTDTQYF.

This CDR3 reads CASSEKLFTQRPSYEQYF. The CDR3 bases are TGCGCCAGCAGTGAGAAGCTATTTACGCAACGACCATCCTACGAGCAGTACTTC. The rearrangement uses TRBV10-1 and TRBJ2-7, with no clear D. The length of the CDR3 is 18 residues. The V gene's germline CDR1 is WNHNN and CDR2 SYGVQD (reference sequence). Between the trimmed V and J ends, which lost 2 bases and 1 base, there was a span of 21 bases.

J is TRBJ1-5 and V is TRBV2, with D perhaps TRBD1 (6 bases). The V end lost 2 bases, the J end lost 5 bases, and 7 bases lay between the germline ends. From germline, CDR1 is SNHLY and CDR2 FYNNEI. This CDR3 region has 13 residues. The CDR3 protein is CASSETGHQPQHF. The CDR3 DNA follows: TGTGCCAGCAGTGAAACAGGGCATCAGCCCCAGCATTTT.

V and J are TRBV4-3 and TRBJ1-4; 7 bases map to TRBD1. CDR1 is LGHNA, CDR2 YSLEER, per germline. This CDR3 region has 15 residues. The trim removed 4 bases at V and 7 bases at J, leaving 9 bases unmatched. CDR3: CASSPEGAHGEKLFF. CDR3 coding DNA: TGCGCCAGCAGCCCGGAGGGGGCCCATGGTGAAAAACTGTTTTTT.

This sequence joins TRBV3-1 (or the pseudogene TRBV3-2) and TRBJ1-1; D perhaps matches TRBD1 (5 bases). Germline values: CDR1 LGHDT, CDR2 YNNKEL (reference sequence). CDR3 length: 15 residues. Deletions cut 0 bases from V and 5 bases from J, with 13 bases between. CDR3 amino acids: CASSQDLGGGTEAFF. CDR3 sequence (DNA): TGTGCCAGCAGCCAAGATCTGGGGGGGGGAACTGAAGCTTTCTTT.

The chain combines TRBV2 with TRBJ2-7; D may be TRBD1 (6 bases). V was trimmed by 5 bases and J by 0 bases, leaving 11 bases between them. The CDR3 covers 14 residues. Germline V gene data show CDR1 as SNHLY and CDR2 as FYNNEI. Here the CDR3 DNA reads TGTGCCAGCAGTTTCGACAGGAACTCCTACGAGCAGTACTTC. It yields the protein CASSFDRNSYEQYF.